A single sample gave rise to the 27 T cell receptor beta chains below, sequenced in a study of cytomegalovirus exposure and HLA in healthy donors. The PCR used 60 Vbeta and 13 Jbeta primers. Produced via immunoSEQ multiplex PCR; TCRdb's table is partial and in-frame only. The repertoire holds some 77,000 clones, with around three quarters as singletons. The sequencing sample was made of PBMCs. The receptor set was obtained from a woman in her forties in good health and CMV-seropositive.

This chain links TRBV5-3 with TRBJ2-5, with 9 nucleotides matching TRBD2. TRBV5-3 is reported as an ORF; its role is uncertain. The V segment lost 3 bases and the J segment 2 bases; nucleotides outside the gene matches: 2. CDR3 size: 14 residues. The CDR3 DNA reads as TGTGCCAGAAGCTGCGCGGGGGGGCAAGAGACCCAGTACTTC. Translation gives CARSCAGGQETQYF.

V usage is TRBV7-2 and J usage is TRBJ2-7; 16 nucleotides align to TRBD2. Looked up from germline, CDR1 is SGHTA and CDR2 is FQGNSA. The CDR3 has 18 amino acids. J was trimmed by 2 bases and V by 5 bases; bases with no gene match: 9. The CDR3 loop reads CASSLGFGTSGGAYEQYF. CDR3 nucleotides: TGTGCCAGCAGCCTAGGCTTTGGGACTAGCGGGGGGGCCTACGAGCAGTACTTC.

V gene TRBV28 combines with J gene TRBJ1-5, with 12 nucleotides matching TRBD1. V was pared by 6 bases and J by 2 bases, with 11 bases of the junction left unmatched. This CDR3 comprises 18 residues. Germline loops: CDR1 MDHEN, CDR2 SYDVKM. The CDR3 nucleotides read TGTGCCAGCAGCGCCGGGACAGGGGGCTTAGTCGGCAATCAGCCCCAGCATTTT. This translates into CASSAGTGGLVGNQPQHF. The entire variable domain, with the rest obtained from reference TRBV28 and TRBJ1-5, is as follows: DVKVTQSSRYLVKRTGEKVFLECVQDMDHENMFWYRQDPGLGLRLIYFSYDVKMKEKGDIPEGYSVSREKKERFSLILESASTNQTSMYLCASSAGTGGLVGNQPQHFGDGTRLSIL.

The J gene is TRBJ1-1, the V gene TRBV18, with TRBD1 matching over 8 bases. V gave up 8 bases and J gave up 4 bases; unmatched junction bases: 9. CDR3 length: 14 amino acids. Germline V gene lookup returns CDR1 KGHSH and CDR2 LQKENI. CDR3 in DNA: TGTGCCAGCCGAACCACAGGGGGTTTCACTGAAGCTTTCTTT. It yields the protein CASRTTGGFTEAFF. Full variable domain (remainder filled in from reference TRBV18 and TRBJ1-1): NAGVMQNPRHLVRRRGQEARLRCSPMKGHSHVYWYRQLPEEGLKFMVYLQKENIIDESGMPKERFSAEFPKEGPSILRIQQVVRGDSAAYFCASRTTGGFTEAFFGQGTRLTVV.

This chain joins TRBV5-1 and TRBJ2-7; 9 bases match TRBD2. CDR1 and CDR2 from the germline V gene are SGHRS and YFSETQ. The CDR3 runs to 15 residues. Trimming at V came to 3 bases and at J to 2 bases, leaving 6 bases not matched to a gene. CDR3 DNA sequence: TGCGCCAGCAGCTCTACTAGCGGGCGAGCCTACGAGCAGTACTTC. Its protein product is CASSSTSGRAYEQYF.

The V call is TRBV27, the J call TRBJ2-5; a possible D gene is TRBD2 (5 bases). The germline gives CDR1 MNHEY, CDR2 SMNVEV (reference sequence). The V and J ends lost 6 bases and 5 bases respectively, with 16 bases between them. CDR3 length: 14 amino acids. The CDR3 DNA is TGTGCCAGCAGCCAGATGCTAGCATCGGAGACCCAGTACTTC. This sequence encodes CASSQMLASETQYF.

The CDR3 DNA sequence: TGTGCCAGCAGTTTGAAACAGGGTTCACCCGGCAATCAGCCCCAGCATTTT. It codes for CASSLKQGSPGNQPQHF. The chain uses TRBV5-7 and TRBJ1-5, with D perhaps matching TRBD1 (6 bases). TRBV5-7 falls under the ORF class, with uncertain function. This CDR3 spans 17 amino acids. V was cut by 5 bases and J by 2 bases, with 20 bases left in between.

A single count supports this clone. The chain recombines TRBV5-1 with TRBJ1-4; 7 positions match TRBD1. The CDR3 loop spans 16 amino acids. J was trimmed by 4 bases and V by 0 bases; bases with no gene match: 6. Germline CDR1 is SGHRS and CDR2 is YFSETQ. CDR3 coding DNA: TGCGCCAGCAGCTTGGCCCGACAGGGAAGTAATGAAAAACTGTTTTTT. Translation: CASSLARQGSNEKLFF.

The chain has TRBV18 and TRBJ2-5; 7 nucleotides match TRBD2. CDR3 size: 16 residues. V lost 1 base and J lost 0; bases outside the gene matches: 5. CDR1 is KGHSH and CDR2 is LQKENI in the germline V gene. The CDR3 protein is CASSPLVGGYQETQYF. CDR3 coding DNA: TGTGCCAGCTCACCACTAGTCGGGGGGTACCAAGAGACCCAGTACTTC. The full variable domain, with the rest looked up from reference TRBV18 and TRBJ2-5, is NAGVMQNPRHLVRRRGQEARLRCSPMKGHSHVYWYRQLPEEGLKFMVYLQKENIIDESGMPKERFSAEFPKEGPSILRIQQVVRGDSAAYFCASSPLVGGYQETQYFGPGTRLLVL.

By share, this clone counts as medium-sized. The chain carries TRBV7-9 and TRBJ2-7, with 11 bases lining up with TRBD1. This CDR3 comprises 15 residues. Per germline, CDR1 SEHNR and CDR2 FQNEAQ (reference sequence). The V segment lost 5 bases and the J segment 4 bases; nucleotides outside the gene matches: 7. CDR3: CASSNRDRGEYEQYF. DNA of the CDR3: TGTGCCAGCAGCAACCGGGACAGGGGGGAATACGAGCAGTACTTC.

The chain carries TRBV18 and TRBJ1-5, with unresolved D. This CDR3 spans 14 amino acids. Germline V gives CDR1 KGHSH, CDR2 LQKENI. V was clipped by 11 bases and J by 3 bases, with 17 bases between them. The CDR3 loop is CASSTSRDNQPQHF. The CDR3 nucleotides read TGTGCCTCCTCAACATCTCGGGACAATCAGCCCCAGCATTTT. Combining the CDR3 with reference TRBV18 and TRBJ1-5 gives the whole variable domain NAGVMQNPRHLVRRRGQEARLRCSPMKGHSHVYWYRQLPEEGLKFMVYLQKENIIDESGMPKERFSAEFPKEGPSILRIQQVVRGDSAAYFCASSTSRDNQPQHFGDGTRLSIL.

The CDR3 sequence is CASSADGQLSTDTQYF. CDR3 sequence (DNA): TGTGCCAGTAGTGCAGACGGACAGCTTAGCACAGATACGCAGTATTTT. The rearrangement joins TRBV19 to TRBJ2-3; D is possibly TRBD1 (6 bases). Germline loops: CDR1 LNHDA, CDR2 SQIVND (reference sequence). V was clipped by 5 bases and J by 0 bases, with 15 bases between them. The CDR3 is made up of 16 amino acids.

This clone was counted only a few times. The chain links TRBV20-1 to TRBJ1-2, with D unresolved. There are 11 residues in the CDR3. Germline CDR1 and CDR2: DFQATT and SNEGSKA (reference sequence). Trimming pared 5 bases from V and 1 base from J, leaving 5 bases between. The CDR3 DNA is TGCAGTGCTCCCAATAACTATGGCTACACCTTC. Translated: CSAPNNYGYTF.

This chain connects TRBV27 to TRBJ2-1; 12 bases match TRBD2. This CDR3 region has 14 residues. Germline V gene lookup returns CDR1 MNHEY and CDR2 SMNVEV (reference sequence). J was trimmed by 7 bases and V by 7 bases; bases with no gene match: 5. The CDR3 DNA is TGTGCCAGCAAACTGACTAGCGGGAGAAATGAGCAGTTCTTC. It yields the protein CASKLTSGRNEQFF.

This clone was seen more than once but under ten times. The V call is TRBV6-5, the J call TRBJ1-6; D call uncertain. Germline loops: CDR1 MNHEY, CDR2 SVGAGI. The CDR3 runs to 16 residues. V lost 0 bases and J 0 bases, leaving 6 bases between the germline ends. For the CDR3, the DNA is TGTGCCAGCAGTTACTCATCGAGCTCCTATAATTCACCCCTCCACTTT. It encodes CASSYSSSSYNSPLHF.

Only one count was recorded for this clone. The V and J genes are TRBV19 and TRBJ1-5, with D perhaps matching TRBD1 (5 bases). Per germline, CDR1 LNHDA and CDR2 SQIVND (reference sequence). The V end was cut by 1 base, the J end by 5 bases, with 15 bases between. The CDR3 consists of 16 residues. The DNA for the CDR3 is TGTGCCAGTAGTATAGTTTTAGGGGATGATTATCAGCCCCAGCATTTT. Amino acids: CASSIVLGDDYQPQHF. Looking up the rest from reference TRBV19 and TRBJ1-5 gives the full variable domain: DGGITQSPKYLFRKEGQNVTLSCEQNLNHDAMYWYRQDPGQGLRLIYYSQIVNDFQKGDIAEGYSVSREKKESFPLTVTSAQKNPTAFYLCASSIVLGDDYQPQHFGDGTRLSIL.

The chain carries TRBV21-1 and TRBJ2-2; no check of the table's D call, TRBD2, against the DNA was made. TRBV21-1 is a pseudogene segment. This CDR3 is 14 amino acids long. CDR3 in amino acids: CATLASGSTGELFF. The CDR3 bases are TGTGCCACACTCGCTAGCGGATCCACCGGGGAGCTGTTTTTT.

The V and J genes are TRBV28 and TRBJ1-2, with D possibly being TRBD1 (5 bases). The germline V gene has CDR1 MDHEN and CDR2 SYDVKM. The CDR3 sequence is 14 residues long. Deletions cut 5 bases from V and 7 bases from J, with 17 bases between. This CDR3 is CASSPQAGLGGYTF. The CDR3 DNA reads as TGTGCCAGCAGTCCTCAGGCAGGGTTGGGTGGCTACACCTTC.

The chain employs TRBV4-1 and TRBJ2-1; D call uncertain. Germline V lookup: CDR1 MGHRA, CDR2 YSYEKL. This CDR3 has 16 residues. V lost 1 base and J 7 bases, leaving 17 bases between the germline ends. CDR3 amino acids: CASSQVGVLGSNEQFF. CDR3 bases: TGCGCCAGCAGCCAAGTCGGAGTCCTCGGGTCGAATGAGCAGTTCTTC.

The chain uses TRBV2 and TRBJ1-2; 11 positions match TRBD1. From germline, CDR1 is SNHLY and CDR2 FYNNEI. CDR3 length: 16 amino acids. Unmatched junction bases numbered 9, after V lost 2 bases and J lost 7 bases. DNA for the CDR3: TGTGCCAGCAGTGAAATGAGGTCCGGGACAGGGGGTGGCTACACCTTC. Amino acids: CASSEMRSGTGGGYTF.

The chain carries TRBV19 and TRBJ1-5; D is unclear. Trimming removed 10 bases at V and 9 bases at J, with 16 bases between. Germline V gene data show CDR1 as LNHDA and CDR2 as SQIVND (reference sequence). This CDR3 region has 12 residues. The CDR3 sequence is CATARAGWPQHF. CDR3 nucleotide sequence: TGTGCCACCGCGAGGGCCGGTTGGCCCCAGCATTTT.

This clone was counted a single time. This chain uses TRBV5-4 with TRBJ1-4, with 8 positions matching TRBD1. CDR1 is SGHNT, CDR2 YYREEE, per germline (reference sequence). V trimming: 5 bases; J trimming: 6 bases; junction bases outside the gene matches: 3. CDR3 length equals 13 residues. CDR3 DNA: TGTGCCAGCAGTTCGGACAGGGATGAAAAACTGTTTTTT. This gives the protein CASSSDRDEKLFF.

The chain recombines TRBV6-1 with TRBJ2-5, with D possibly being TRBD1 (6 bases). This CDR3 spans 18 amino acids. Germline V CDR1 and CDR2: MNHNS, SASEGT. The germline V and J ends were trimmed by 0 bases and 3 bases, with 20 bases remaining between them. For the CDR3, the DNA is TGTGCCAGCAGTGAAGCATTGGGGCAGGGGCTGATAAAAGAGACCCAGTACTTC. This codes for CASSEALGQGLIKETQYF.

This chain uses TRBV5-6 with TRBJ2-7; the D gene is possibly TRBD2 (6 bases). Trimming took 0 bases from V and 8 from J, leaving 30 bases between them. CDR1 and CDR2 from the germline V gene are SGHDT and YYEEEE. This CDR3 has 19 amino acids. As DNA, the CDR3 is TGTGCCAGCAGCTTGGACCGGGACGGGAGTCTCGACGGGGTCGTCCAGCAGTACTTC. It codes for CASSLDRDGSLDGVVQQYF.

CDR3 DNA sequence: TGTGCCAGCAGTGATCTCGGGTCCTACAATCAGCCCCAGCATTTT. Translated: CASSDLGSYNQPQHF. The chain links TRBV6-1 to TRBJ1-5; no firm D call. V lost 3 bases and J lost 3, with 12 bases in between. This CDR3 is built from 15 residues. CDR1 and CDR2 from the germline V gene are MNHNS and SASEGT.

This rearrangement joins TRBV20-1 to TRBJ1-2; 9 bases align to TRBD1. Trimming took 4 bases from V and 14 from J; bases not matched to a gene: 8. The CDR3 is made up of 11 amino acids. The germline gives CDR1 DFQATT, CDR2 SNEGSKA (reference sequence). CDR3 nucleotide sequence: TGCAGTGCTAAACAGGGGGCCTTGAGGACCTTC. It codes for CSAKQGALRTF.

The gene calls are TRBV5-6 and TRBJ2-3; 16 bases map to TRBD2. The CDR3 loop spans 18 amino acids. CDR1 and CDR2 from the germline V gene are SGHDT and YYEEEE. J was trimmed by 2 bases and V by 4 bases; bases with no gene match: 7. The CDR3 protein is CASSGGLAGGRYTDTQYF. DNA for the CDR3: TGTGCCAGCAGCGGGGGACTAGCGGGGGGGCGTTACACAGATACGCAGTATTTT.